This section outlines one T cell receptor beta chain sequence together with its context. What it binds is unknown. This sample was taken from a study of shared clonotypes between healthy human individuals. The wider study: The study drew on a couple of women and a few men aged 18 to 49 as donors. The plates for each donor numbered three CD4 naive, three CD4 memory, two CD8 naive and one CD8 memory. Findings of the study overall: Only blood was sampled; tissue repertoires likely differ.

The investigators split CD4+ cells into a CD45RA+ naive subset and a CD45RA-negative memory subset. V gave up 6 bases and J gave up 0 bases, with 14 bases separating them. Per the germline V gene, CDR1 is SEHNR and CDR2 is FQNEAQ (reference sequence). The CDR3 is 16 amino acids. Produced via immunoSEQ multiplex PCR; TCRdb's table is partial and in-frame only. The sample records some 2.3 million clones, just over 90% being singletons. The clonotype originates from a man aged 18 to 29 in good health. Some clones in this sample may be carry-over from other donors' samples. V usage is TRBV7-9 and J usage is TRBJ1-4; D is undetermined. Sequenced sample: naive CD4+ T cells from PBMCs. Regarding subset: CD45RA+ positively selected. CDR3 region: CASRRGRVSTNEKLFF. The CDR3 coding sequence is TGTGCCAGCAGGCGAGGTCGGGTTTCAACTAATGAAAAACTGTTTTTT. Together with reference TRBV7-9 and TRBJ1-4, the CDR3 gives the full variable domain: DTGVSQNPRHKITKRGQNVTFRCDPISEHNRLYWYRQTLGQGPEFLTYFQNEAQLEKSRLLSDRFSAERPKGSFSTLEIQRTEQGDSAMYLCASRRGRVSTNEKLFFGSGTQLSVL.